A selection of T cell receptor beta chains follows, all from one sample in a study of T cell repertoires in cytomegalovirus infection. TCRdb recomputed calls from the reads with MiXCR, one row per CDR3 protein. The table has under 500,000 distinct CDR3 sequences, about 44% seen once. These TCRs' antigens remain unknown. Here the sequenced sample was cultured PBMCs, taken from culture after CMV antigen stimulation. The source is a human donor in good health (CMV status not recorded). Some clones in this sample may be carry-over from other donors' samples. Both conserved end residues are part of each CDR3. Each record gives: J gene, clone size, V gene, D gene, CDR3 protein, CDR3 DNA. The D gene is left open where the match is weak. Clone size appears in some rows only: once, few, many, or a class for an expanded clone.

J: TRBJ2-1
size: -
V: TRBV4-2
D: TRBD2
CDR3: CASSQGRASGRNEQFF
DNA: TGTGCCAGCAGCCAAGGGCGGGCTAGCGGTCGGAATGAGCAGTTCTTC

J: TRBJ1-1
size: -
V: TRBV10-1
D: -
CDR3: CASSAAGMNTEAFF
DNA: TGCGCCAGCAGTGCGGCAGGGATGAACACTGAAGCTTTCTTT

J: TRBJ2-5
size: -
V: TRBV6-2/TRBV6-3
D: -
CDR3: CASTLPGGPQETQYF
DNA: TGTGCCAGCACCCTCCCCGGCGGACCACAAGAGACCCAGTACTTC

J: TRBJ2-3
size: -
V: TRBV28
D: -
CDR3: CASSLIPRQDTQYF
DNA: TGTGCCAGCAGTTTAATACCCCGCCAAGATACGCAGTATTTT

J: TRBJ2-7
size: -
V: TRBV28
D: -
CDR3: CASSFLRGSYEQYF
DNA: TGTGCCAGCAGTTTCCTACGGGGCTCCTACGAGCAGTACTTC

J: TRBJ2-3
size: few
V: TRBV6-5
D: -
CDR3: CASSYRTSTDTQYF
DNA: TGTGCCAGCAGTTACCGGACTAGCACAGATACGCAGTATTTT

J: TRBJ2-7
size: -
V: TRBV6-6
D: TRBD2
CDR3: CASSLLPRGTSGYEQYF
DNA: TGTGCCAGCAGCCTCCTCCCCAGGGGGACTAGCGGATACGAGCAGTACTTC

J: TRBJ1-2
size: -
V: TRBV4-1
D: -
CDR3: CASSQALPARYGYTF
DNA: TGCGCCAGCAGCCAAGCCCTACCTGCCCGCTATGGCTACACCTTC

J: TRBJ1-2
size: -
V: TRBV6-5
D: TRBD1
CDR3: CASSYSSTGMFGYTF
DNA: TGTGCCAGCAGTTACTCTTCGACAGGGATGTTCGGCTACACCTTC

J: TRBJ2-5
size: -
V: TRBV18
D: TRBD2
CDR3: CASSPASGNQETQYF
DNA: TGTGCCAGCTCACCTGCTAGCGGGAACCAAGAGACCCAGTACTTC

J: TRBJ2-3
size: -
V: TRBV6-6
D: -
CDR3: CASTLRSSTDTQYF
DNA: TGTGCCAGCACCTTACGTAGTAGCACAGATACGCAGTATTTT

J: TRBJ1-1
size: -
V: TRBV12-3/TRBV12-4
D: -
CDR3: CASSSLTEAFF
DNA: TGTGCCAGCAGCTCCCTCACTGAAGCTTTCTTT

J: TRBJ1-1
size: -
V: TRBV28
D: TRBD1
CDR3: CASILPGQINEAFF
DNA: TGTGCCAGCATCCTTCCGGGACAGATCAATGAAGCTTTCTTT

J: TRBJ1-4
size: once
V: TRBV18
D: TRBD1
CDR3: CASSPGQLKNEKLFF
DNA: TGTGCCAGCTCACCGGGACAGCTAAAAAATGAAAAACTGTTTTTT

J: TRBJ1-2
size: -
V: TRBV12-3/TRBV12-4
D: -
CDR3: CASRPSGKNYGYTF
DNA: TGTGCCAGCAGGCCGTCCGGGAAAAACTATGGCTACACCTTC

J: TRBJ1-6
size: -
V: TRBV15
D: -
CDR3: CATSRDWVLFDNSPLHF
DNA: TGTGCCACCAGCAGAGACTGGGTGTTATTCGATAATTCACCCCTCCACTTT

J: TRBJ2-1
size: many
V: TRBV7-2
D: -
CDR3: CASSLDQDHHNEQFF
DNA: TGTGCCAGCAGCTTAGATCAGGACCATCACAATGAGCAGTTCTTC

J: TRBJ2-3
size: few
V: TRBV6-1
D: -
CDR3: CASSEGYSADTQYF
DNA: TGTGCCAGCAGTGAAGGGTATAGCGCAGATACGCAGTATTTT

J: TRBJ2-7
size: -
V: TRBV12-3/TRBV12-4
D: -
CDR3: CAIQPPGYEQYF
DNA: TGTGCCATTCAGCCCCCAGGCTACGAGCAGTACTTC

J: TRBJ1-6
size: -
V: TRBV7-9
D: -
CDR3: CASSAPGYSPLHF
DNA: TGTGCCAGCAGCGCCCCAGGGTATTCACCCCTCCACTTT

J: TRBJ2-7
size: few
V: TRBV11-2
D: -
CDR3: CASTAYSRSEQYF
DNA: TGTGCCAGTACCGCTTACTCCCGGAGCGAGCAGTACTTC

J: TRBJ2-5
size: -
V: TRBV11-2
D: TRBD1
CDR3: CASSLGQGVTKYQETQYF
DNA: TGTGCCAGCAGCTTAGGACAGGGGGTGACGAAGTACCAAGAGACCCAGTACTTC

J: TRBJ2-2
size: few
V: TRBV5-5
D: -
CDR3: CASSLDGYMNTGELFF
DNA: TGTGCCAGCAGCTTGGATGGGTATATGAACACCGGGGAGCTGTTTTTT

J: TRBJ2-1
size: -
V: TRBV18
D: -
CDR3: CASSTGQHNEQFF
DNA: TGTGCCAGCTCAACAGGGCAACACAATGAGCAGTTCTTC

J: TRBJ2-1
size: -
V: TRBV12-5
D: TRBD2
CDR3: CASGSGTSPLSDEQFF
DNA: TGTGCTAGTGGCTCCGGGACTAGCCCCCTATCCGATGAGCAGTTCTTC

J: TRBJ1-2
size: few
V: TRBV28
D: -
CDR3: CASRAGPNYGYTF
DNA: TGTGCCAGCAGAGCTGGGCCAAACTATGGCTACACCTTC

J: TRBJ2-7
size: -
V: TRBV20-1
D: -
CDR3: CSAFDKDTTLYEQYF
DNA: TGCAGTGCTTTTGATAAGGACACAACCCTATACGAGCAGTACTTC

J: TRBJ2-3
size: many
V: TRBV7-2
D: -
CDR3: CASSIAVSTDTQYF
DNA: TGTGCCAGCAGTATAGCGGTTAGCACAGATACGCAGTATTTT

J: TRBJ2-3
size: -
V: TRBV28
D: TRBD2
CDR3: CASSFNPSGVLTDTQYF
DNA: TGTGCCAGCAGTTTCAACCCTAGCGGGGTACTCACAGATACGCAGTATTTT

J: TRBJ1-3
size: few
V: TRBV7-8
D: -
CDR3: CASSTWTETGRSSGNTIYF
DNA: TGTGCCAGCAGCACTTGGACAGAAACTGGCAGAAGCTCTGGAAACACCATATATTTT

J: TRBJ1-2
size: few
V: TRBV7-2
D: TRBD1
CDR3: CASSPGGTDYGYTF
DNA: TGTGCCAGCAGCCCGGGAGGGACAGACTATGGCTACACCTTC